This T cell receptor beta chain is drawn from a study of CXCR3-negative and CXCR3-positive naive CD8 T cells. Whole-study findings and limits: Naive subsets did not differ in surface CD5, and TRB CDR3 properties served to infer TCR strength. Both naive subsets had comparably high diversity; memory CD8+ cells much lower. Memory cells differed in TRBV-TRBJ usage, but naive CXCR3-negative and CXCR3-positive cells had similar usage.

On this clonotype itself: Its antigen is currently unknown.

The libraries of TRB cDNA were constructed through 5' RACE using UMI labels. Reprocessing the 5' RACE reads, TCRdb reports a single entry for every CDR3 protein and omits DNA. The listing contains over 70,000 distinct CDR3 sequences. This CDR3 has 11 residues. Per germline, CDR1 LGHDT and CDR2 YNNKEL (reference sequence). Each CD8+ T cell subset was flow-sorted in triplicate. Every sort contained 300,000 cells. The sequenced material came from naive CXCR3- CD8+ T cells from blood. Documented subset: CD45RO-CCR7+CD27+CD95- naive CD8+ T cells lacking CXCR3 (TNR3-). The receptor was derived from a human donor in good health. Some clones in this sample may be carry-over from other donors' samples. The chain uses TRBV3-1 and TRBJ2-5; TCRdb's D call of TRBD2 is untestable without DNA. Here the CDR3 reads CASSPGLALRF.